Listed below are T cell receptor beta chains from one sample, sequenced in a study of blood T cell repertoires in COVID-19. TCRdb keeps only in-frame clones here, not all; method: immunoSEQ multiplex PCR. In the table there are 150,000 to 200,000 clones, 81% of which are singletons. Specimen: peripheral blood. These receptors were taken from a woman aged 40 to 50 with COVID-19, enrolled during active disease. CDR3s include the opening cysteine and the closing phenylalanine or tryptophan. The D gene is left open where the match is weak. Rows give clone size only sometimes, using once, few, many, or a class for an expanded clone.

J gene | clone size | D gene | V gene | CDR3 protein | CDR3 DNA
TRBJ1-4 | - | TRBD1 | TRBV5-4 | CASSLGTGNEKLFF | TGTGCCAGCAGCTTAGGGACAGGGAATGAAAAACTGTTTTTT
TRBJ2-1 | - | TRBD2 | TRBV7-3 | CASSLRGLAGNEQFF | TGTGCCAGCAGCCTACGTGGACTAGCCGGCAATGAGCAGTTCTTC
TRBJ1-1 | - | - | TRBV6-5 | CASRDRGGEAFF | TGTGCCAGCAGAGACCGGGGGGGCGAAGCTTTCTTT
TRBJ2-6 | - | - | TRBV30 | CAWGDKSSGANVLTF | TGTGCCTGGGGGGACAAAAGCTCTGGGGCCAACGTCCTGACTTTC
TRBJ2-1 | - | - | TRBV5-6 | CASSLSATVEQFF | TGTGCCAGCAGCTTGTCTGCTACCGTCGAGCAGTTCTTC
TRBJ1-4 | - | TRBD1 | TRBV28 | CASSVTGPRREKLFF | TGTGCCAGCAGTGTGACAGGGCCCAGGAGAGAAAAACTGTTTTTT
TRBJ1-2 | once | TRBD1 | TRBV19 | CASSRGQGEVDGYTF | TGTGCCAGTAGCAGGGGACAGGGGGAAGTGGACGGCTACACCTTC
TRBJ2-4 | - | - | TRBV28 | CASSLSSSRLTRAKNIQYF | TGTGCCAGCAGTTTATCATCTAGCAGACTGACACGAGCCAAAAACATTCAGTACTTC
TRBJ1-1 | - | - | TRBV18 | CASSRQRNTEAFF | TGTGCCAGCTCAAGACAGAGAAACACTGAAGCTTTCTTT
TRBJ1-2 | - | - | TRBV3-1/TRBV3-2 | CASSQDEGRGISFNSRVHGYTF | TGTGCCAGCAGCCAAGATGAGGGGCGGGGTATCAGTTTTAATTCAAGAGTGCATGGCTACACCTTC
TRBJ1-6 | - | - | TRBV30 | CAWTRTKRYNSPLHF | TGTGCCTGGACCAGGACAAAGCGTTATAATTCACCCCTCCACTTT
TRBJ2-7 | - | TRBD1 | TRBV7-7 | CASSLVQGAYEQYF | TGTGCTAGCAGCTTAGTACAGGGGGCTTACGAGCAGTACTTC
TRBJ2-2 | - | TRBD1 | TRBV5-1 | CASSGTGVYTGELFF | TGCGCCAGCAGCGGGACAGGGGTTTATACCGGGGAGCTGTTTTTT
TRBJ1-2 | - | - | TRBV21-1 | CASSWVRQGDYGYTF | TGTGCCAGCAGCTGGGTTAGGCAGGGCGACTATGGCTACACCTTC
TRBJ2-7 | - | TRBD2 | TRBV19 | CASSSSGRSYEQYF | TGTGCCAGTAGTTCTAGCGGGAGATCCTACGAGCAGTACTTC
TRBJ1-3 | - | - | TRBV5-1 | CASSWDIGNTIYF | TGCGCCAGCAGCTGGGACATAGGAAACACCATATATTTT